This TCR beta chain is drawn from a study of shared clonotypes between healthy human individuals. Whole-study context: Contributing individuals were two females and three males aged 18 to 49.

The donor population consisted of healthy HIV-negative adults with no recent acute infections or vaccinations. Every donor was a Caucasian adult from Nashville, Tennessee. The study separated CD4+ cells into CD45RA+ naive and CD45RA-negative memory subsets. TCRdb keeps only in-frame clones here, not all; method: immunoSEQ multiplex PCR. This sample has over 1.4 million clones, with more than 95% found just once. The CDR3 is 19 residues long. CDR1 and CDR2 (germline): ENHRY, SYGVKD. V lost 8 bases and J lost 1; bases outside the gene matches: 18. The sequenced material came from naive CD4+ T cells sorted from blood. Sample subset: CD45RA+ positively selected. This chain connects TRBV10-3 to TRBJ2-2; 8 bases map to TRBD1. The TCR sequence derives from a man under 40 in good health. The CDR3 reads CAILSTPGTGLLNTGELFF. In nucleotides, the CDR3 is TGTGCCATCCTCTCCACCCCCGGGACAGGACTTTTGAACACCGGGGAGCTGTTTTTT.